This is a list of T cell receptor beta chains from one sample in a study of chemoradiotherapy in HPV16-positive cancers. The table came from immunoSEQ multiplex PCR; TCRdb's copy has only in-frame clones and leaves some out. The sample shows around 30,000 clones, about 88% of them seen only once. Specimen: blood, collected from a patient who underwent chemoradiotherapy. These receptors all come from a human donor with HPV-associated anogenital cancer. The CDR3 runs from the conserved cysteine through the conserved F or W. A D gene is named only where the DNA matches it firmly. For some rows the clone size is stated as once, few or many, or as a class when expanded; others skip it.

d_call | clone_size | j_call | v_call | cdr3_length | cdr3_nt | cdr3_aa
TRBD1 | - | TRBJ1-2 | TRBV7-2 | 13 | TGTGCCAGCACCTCGGGGACAGGGAACGGCTACACCTTC | CASTSGTGNGYTF
- | once | TRBJ2-3 | TRBV7-9 | 16 | TGTGCCAGCAGCTTACCTCTCGGGGAACCCACAGATACGCAGTATTTT | CASSLPLGEPTDTQYF
- | - | TRBJ1-6 | TRBV9 | 15 | TGTGCCAGCAGCCTCTCCCCCAATTTCCCATCACCCCTCCACTTT | CASSLSPNFPSPLHF
TRBD1 | - | TRBJ1-4 | TRBV5-1 | 13 | TGCGCCAGCAGCGCCGGACAGGGCGGAAAACTGTTTTTT | CASSAGQGGKLFF
- | - | TRBJ1-1 | TRBV6-1 | 13 | TGTGCCAGCACCATGGGCCCTAACACTGAAGCTTTCTTT | CASTMGPNTEAFF
- | - | TRBJ1-1 | TRBV29-1 | 12 | TGCAGCGTTGAAGGAGACAGCTTAGAAGCTTTCTTT | CSVEGDSLEAFF
- | - | TRBJ2-7 | TRBV29-1 | 11 | TGCAGCGTGTCAGTGGTCCACGAGCAGTACTTC | CSVSVVHEQYF
- | - | TRBJ1-2 | TRBV6-5 | 12 | TGTGCCAGCAGTTACTCGAAGGGCGGCTACACCTTC | CASSYSKGGYTF
- | - | TRBJ2-7 | TRBV6-5 | 11 | TGTGCCAGCAGTTCCGGGACTTTCTGGTCCTTC | CASSSGTFWSF
TRBD1 | - | TRBJ2-7 | TRBV9 | 15 | TGTGCCAGCAGCGCCCCGGACAGGCCCTCCTACGAGCAGTACTTC | CASSAPDRPSYEQYF
TRBD1 | few | TRBJ2-7 | TRBV11-2 | 17 | TGTGCCAGCAGCTTAGTAGCCCCGACAGGGGTAGGCCACGAGCAGTACTTC | CASSLVAPTGVGHEQYF
- | - | TRBJ1-2 | TRBV6-5 | 13 | TGTGCCAGCTGGAGAGCAGGGTCTTATGGCTACACCTTC | CASWRAGSYGYTF
- | once | TRBJ2-7 | TRBV5-4 | 14 | TGTGCCAGCAGCTTGAAGGACAGTCTCTACGAGCAGTACTTC | CASSLKDSLYEQYF
- | - | TRBJ1-1 | TRBV6-5 | 11 | TGTGCCAGCAGTCGCAACACTGAAGCTTTCTTT | CASSRNTEAFF
TRBD2 | - | TRBJ2-2 | TRBV9 | 16 | TGTGCCAGCAGCCCGGGACTAGCGGGAGGCACCGGGGAGCTGTTTTTT | CASSPGLAGGTGELFF
- | - | TRBJ2-5 | TRBV2 | 15 | TGTGCCAGCAGGGGCCCGGTGGGCGGCCAAGAGACCCAGTACTTC | CASRGPVGGQETQYF
- | - | TRBJ1-1 | TRBV30 | 12 | TGTGCCTGGCGCAGGGATAGCACTGAAGCTTTCTTT | CAWRRDSTEAFF
TRBD2 | - | TRBJ2-7 | TRBV6-1 | 12 | TGTGCCATCGGACTAGACCTCTACGAGCAGTACTTC | CAIGLDLYEQYF
TRBD2 | - | TRBJ2-1 | TRBV4-1 | 15 | TGCGCCAGCAGCCAGACTAGCGGGACTTACAATGAGCAGTTCTTC | CASSQTSGTYNEQFF
- | once | TRBJ1-5 | TRBV12-1 | 15 | TGTGCCAGCAGCATCCACAGGGACGGGAATCAGCCCCAGCATTTT | CASSIHRDGNQPQHF
- | - | TRBJ1-1 | TRBV5-1 | 16 | TGCGCCAGCAGCTCCTCGGGGGGCATGATAAGGATTGAAGCTTTCTTT | CASSSSGGMIRIEAFF
- | - | TRBJ1-1 | TRBV6-5 | 14 | TGTGCCAGCAGCAAGAGGGGGACGGGCACTGAAGCTTTCTTT | CASSKRGTGTEAFF
- | - | TRBJ1-2 | TRBV27 | 13 | TGTGCCAGCAGTTTATATAGGGGCGACGGCTACACCTTC | CASSLYRGDGYTF
- | - | TRBJ1-4 | TRBV18 | 18 | TGTGCCAGCTCACCTCCCGGGACCGGAGGAGGGGGAGATGAAAAACTGTTTTTT | CASSPPGTGGGGDEKLFF
- | - | TRBJ2-5 | TRBV5-1 | 12 | TGCGCCTGCCGGGACTCTCAAGAGACCCAGTACTTC | CACRDSQETQYF
- | - | TRBJ2-3 | TRBV21-1 | 15 | TGTGCCAGCAGCAAAGGGTACAGAGGCACAGATACGCAGTATTTT | CASSKGYRGTDTQYF
- | once | TRBJ2-3 | TRBV5-4 | 15 | TGTGCCAGCAGATTAGGCGGATCTAGCACAGATACGCAGTATTTT | CASRLGGSSTDTQYF
- | once | TRBJ2-7 | TRBV5-1 | 13 | TGCGCCAGCAGCTTCGAGAGAACCTACGAGCAGTACTTC | CASSFERTYEQYF
TRBD1 | - | TRBJ1-5 | TRBV9 | 15 | TGTGCCAGCAGCGTAGGACAGGGGGCCGATCAGCCCCAGCATTTT | CASSVGQGADQPQHF
TRBD1 | - | TRBJ1-1 | TRBV27 | 15 | TGTGCCAGCAGTCCCCGACAGGGAATGAACACTGAAGCTTTCTTT | CASSPRQGMNTEAFF
- | - | TRBJ2-1 | TRBV6-4 | 14 | TGTGCCAGCAGCCTTGAGGGGGGCCTTAATGAGCAGTTCTTC | CASSLEGGLNEQFF
TRBD1 | - | TRBJ1-2 | TRBV7-2 | 16 | TGTGCCAGCAGCAGAGGACAGGGGGAGGCTAACTATGGCTACACCTTC | CASSRGQGEANYGYTF
TRBD2 | - | TRBJ2-5 | TRBV7-2 | 14 | TGTGCCAGCAGCTTAGGGCGGGGGGGGGAGACCCAGTACTTC | CASSLGRGGETQYF
TRBD1 | - | TRBJ1-2 | TRBV4-2 | 15 | TGTGCCAGCAGCCAAGACAGGGGGGTAGGGTATGGCTACACCTTC | CASSQDRGVGYGYTF
TRBD2 | - | TRBJ2-1 | TRBV2 | 15 | TGTGCCAGCAGAGGACTAGCGGGAGGTCGGGGTGAGCAGTTCTTC | CASRGLAGGRGEQFF
TRBD2 | - | TRBJ2-6 | TRBV28 | 18 | TGTGCCAGCAGTCCGCAAGCGGGGGGTGTGTCTGGGGCCAACGTCCTGACTTTC | CASSPQAGGVSGANVLTF
- | - | TRBJ1-4 | TRBV4-3 | 14 | TGCGCCAGCAGCCACGGGGGAACTAATGAAAAACTGTTTTTT | CASSHGGTNEKLFF
- | - | TRBJ2-5 | TRBV6-1 | 12 | TGTGCCAGCAAAGGGCCTGGTGGGACCCAGTACTTC | CASKGPGGTQYF
TRBD1 | - | TRBJ2-7 | TRBV12-5 | 16 | TGTGCTAGTGGTTTGTTGGGACAGGTTGTCTCCTACGAGCAGTACTTC | CASGLLGQVVSYEQYF
- | - | TRBJ1-4 | TRBV5-6 | 15 | TGTGCCAGCAGCCCTGCGGGGGGCACTATGGAAAAACTGTTTTTT | CASSPAGGTMEKLFF
TRBD2 | - | TRBJ2-1 | TRBV19 | 14 | TGTGCCAGTAGTATTCGGACTAGCGCGGTTGAGCAGTTCTTC | CASSIRTSAVEQFF
- | - | TRBJ1-3 | TRBV9 | 16 | TGTGCCAGCAGCGCCCGGGGAGACAGCTCTGGAAACACCATATATTTT | CASSARGDSSGNTIYF
- | - | TRBJ1-5 | TRBV4-1 | 13 | TGCGCCAGCGGATACTCCGAGGGTCAGCCCCAGCATTTT | CASGYSEGQPQHF
- | - | TRBJ2-5 | TRBV7-8 | 12 | TGTGCCAGCAGCTTGGTCCAAGAGACCCAGTACTTC | CASSLVQETQYF
TRBD1 | - | TRBJ2-7 | TRBV5-1 | 15 | TGCGCCAGCAGCTTGGGGGACAGGGGTGGCGACGAGCAGTACTTC | CASSLGDRGGDEQYF